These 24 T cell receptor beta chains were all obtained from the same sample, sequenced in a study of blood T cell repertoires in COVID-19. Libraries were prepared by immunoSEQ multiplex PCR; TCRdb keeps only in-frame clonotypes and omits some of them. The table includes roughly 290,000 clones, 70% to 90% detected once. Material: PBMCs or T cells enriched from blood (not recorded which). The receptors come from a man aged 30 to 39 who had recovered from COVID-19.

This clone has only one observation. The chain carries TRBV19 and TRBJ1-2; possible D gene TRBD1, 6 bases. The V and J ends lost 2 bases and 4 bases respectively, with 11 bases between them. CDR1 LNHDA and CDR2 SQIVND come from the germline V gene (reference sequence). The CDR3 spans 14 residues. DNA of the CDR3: TGTGCCAGTAGTATATCGGGGGGGGCCTATGGCTACACCTTC. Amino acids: CASSISGGAYGYTF.

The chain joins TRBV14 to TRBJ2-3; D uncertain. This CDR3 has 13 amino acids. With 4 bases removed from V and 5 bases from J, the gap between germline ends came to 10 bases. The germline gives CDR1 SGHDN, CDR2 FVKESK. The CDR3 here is CASSPHPGDTQYF. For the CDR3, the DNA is TGTGCCAGCAGCCCCCACCCCGGAGATACGCAGTATTTT.

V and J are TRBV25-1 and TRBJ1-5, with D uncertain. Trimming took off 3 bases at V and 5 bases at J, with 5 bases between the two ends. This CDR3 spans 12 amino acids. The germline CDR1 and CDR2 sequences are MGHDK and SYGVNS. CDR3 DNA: TGTGCCAGCAGTGACGGTTATCAGCCCCAGCATTTT. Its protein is CASSDGYQPQHF.

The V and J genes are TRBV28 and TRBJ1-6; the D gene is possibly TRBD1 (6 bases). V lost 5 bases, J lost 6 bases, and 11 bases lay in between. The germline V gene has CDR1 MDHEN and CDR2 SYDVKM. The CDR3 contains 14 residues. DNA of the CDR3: TGTGCCAGCAGTACGACAGGAGCTAATTCACCCCTCCACTTT. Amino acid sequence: CASSTTGANSPLHF.

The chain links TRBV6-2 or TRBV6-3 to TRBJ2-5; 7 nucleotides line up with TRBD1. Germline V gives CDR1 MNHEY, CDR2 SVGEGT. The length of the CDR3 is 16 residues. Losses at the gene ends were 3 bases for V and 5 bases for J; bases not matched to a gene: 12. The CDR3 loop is CASSYRYRGRGETQYF. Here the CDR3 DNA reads TGTGCCAGCAGTTATCGTTACAGGGGACGTGGCGAGACCCAGTACTTC.

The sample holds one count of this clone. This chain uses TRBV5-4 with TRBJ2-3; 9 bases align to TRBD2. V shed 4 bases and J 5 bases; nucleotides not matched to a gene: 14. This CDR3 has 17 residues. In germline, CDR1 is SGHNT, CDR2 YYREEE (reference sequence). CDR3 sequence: CASSDGSGGPKRDTQYF. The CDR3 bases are TGTGCCAGCAGCGACGGAAGCGGGGGGCCCAAAAGAGATACGCAGTATTTT.

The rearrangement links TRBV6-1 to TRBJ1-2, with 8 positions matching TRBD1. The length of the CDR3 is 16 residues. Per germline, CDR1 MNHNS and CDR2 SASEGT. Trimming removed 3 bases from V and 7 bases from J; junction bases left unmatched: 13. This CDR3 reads CASSESRDRLSGGYTF. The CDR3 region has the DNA TGTGCCAGCAGTGAGAGCCGGGACAGGTTATCGGGTGGCTACACCTTC.

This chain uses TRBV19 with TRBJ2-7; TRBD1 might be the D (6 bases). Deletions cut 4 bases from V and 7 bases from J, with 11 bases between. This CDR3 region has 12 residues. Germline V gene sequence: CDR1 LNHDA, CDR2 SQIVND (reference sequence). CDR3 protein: CASSTSGTEQYF. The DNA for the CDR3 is TGTGCCAGTAGTACCTCAGGGACAGAGCAGTACTTC.

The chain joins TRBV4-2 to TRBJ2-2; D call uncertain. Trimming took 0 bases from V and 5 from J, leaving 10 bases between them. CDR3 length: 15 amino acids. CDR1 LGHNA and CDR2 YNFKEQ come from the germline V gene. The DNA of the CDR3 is TGTGCCAGCAGCCAAGATAGCCCTCTAACCGGGGAGCTGTTTTTT. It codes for CASSQDSPLTGELFF.

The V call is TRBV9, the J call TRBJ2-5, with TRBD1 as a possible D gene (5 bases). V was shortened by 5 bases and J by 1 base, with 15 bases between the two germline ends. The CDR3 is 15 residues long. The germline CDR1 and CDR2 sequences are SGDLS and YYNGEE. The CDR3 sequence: CASSLSGIVQETQYF. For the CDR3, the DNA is TGTGCCAGCAGTCTATCAGGGATCGTCCAAGAGACCCAGTACTTC.

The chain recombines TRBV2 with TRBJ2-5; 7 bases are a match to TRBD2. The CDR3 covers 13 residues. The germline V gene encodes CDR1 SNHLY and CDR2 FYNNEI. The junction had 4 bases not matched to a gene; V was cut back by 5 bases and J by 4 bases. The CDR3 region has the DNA TGTGCCAGCAGTCCCACGGGAGGAGAGACCCAGTACTTC. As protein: CASSPTGGETQYF. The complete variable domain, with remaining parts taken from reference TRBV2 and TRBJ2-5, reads EPEVTQTPSHQVTQMGQEVILRCVPISNHLYFYWYRQILGQKVEFLVSFYNNEISEKSEIFDDQFSVERPDGSNFTLKIRSTKLEDSAMYFCASSPTGGETQYFGPGTRLLVL.

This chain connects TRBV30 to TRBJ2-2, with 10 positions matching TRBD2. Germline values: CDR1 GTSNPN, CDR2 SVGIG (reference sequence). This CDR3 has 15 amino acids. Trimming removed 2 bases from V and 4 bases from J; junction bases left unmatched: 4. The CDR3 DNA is TGTGCCTGGAGTAGGACTAGCGGCCGCACCGGGGAGCTGTTTTTT. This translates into CAWSRTSGRTGELFF. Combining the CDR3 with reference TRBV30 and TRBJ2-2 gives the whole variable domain SQTIHQWPATLVQPVGSPLSLECTVEGTSNPNLYWYRQAAGRGLQLLFYSVGIGQISSEVPQNLSASRPQDRQFILSSKKLLLSDSGFYLCAWSRTSGRTGELFFGEGSRLTVL.

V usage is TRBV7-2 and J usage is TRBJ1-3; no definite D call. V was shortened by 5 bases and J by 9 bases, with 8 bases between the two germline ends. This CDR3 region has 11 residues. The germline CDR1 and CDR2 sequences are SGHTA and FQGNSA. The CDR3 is CASSPRTTIYF. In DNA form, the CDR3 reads TGTGCCAGCAGCCCCAGAACCACCATATATTTT.

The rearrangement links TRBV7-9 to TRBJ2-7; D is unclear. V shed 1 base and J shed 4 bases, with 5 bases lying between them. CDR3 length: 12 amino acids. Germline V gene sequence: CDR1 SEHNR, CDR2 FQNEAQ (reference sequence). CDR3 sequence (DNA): TGTGCCAGCAGCTTAGGTTATTACGAGCAGTACTTC. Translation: CASSLGYYEQYF.

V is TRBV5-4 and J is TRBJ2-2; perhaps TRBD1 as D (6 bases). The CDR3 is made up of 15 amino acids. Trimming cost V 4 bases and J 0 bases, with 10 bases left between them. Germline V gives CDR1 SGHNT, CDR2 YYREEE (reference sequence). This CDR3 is CASSPQGSNTGELFF. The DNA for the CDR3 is TGTGCCAGCAGCCCACAGGGTTCGAACACCGGGGAGCTGTTTTTT.

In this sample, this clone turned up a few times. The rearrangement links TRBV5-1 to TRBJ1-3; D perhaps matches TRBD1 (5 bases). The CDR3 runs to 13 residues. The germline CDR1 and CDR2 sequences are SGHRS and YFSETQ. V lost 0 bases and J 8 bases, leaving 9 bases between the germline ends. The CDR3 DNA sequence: TGCGCCAGCAGCTTGGACCTGGGGCACACCATATATTTT. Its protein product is CASSLDLGHTIYF.

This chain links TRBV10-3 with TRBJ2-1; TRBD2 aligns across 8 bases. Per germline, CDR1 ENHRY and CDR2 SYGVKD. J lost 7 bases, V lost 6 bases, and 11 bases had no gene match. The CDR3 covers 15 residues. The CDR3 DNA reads TGTGCCATCAGCCCGACTTCGGGAGGGGAGAATGAGCAGTTCTTC. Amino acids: CAISPTSGGENEQFF.

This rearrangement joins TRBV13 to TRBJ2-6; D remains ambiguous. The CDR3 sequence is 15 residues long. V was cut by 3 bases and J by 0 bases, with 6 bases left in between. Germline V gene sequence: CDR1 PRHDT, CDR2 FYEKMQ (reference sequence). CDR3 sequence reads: CASSFMSSGANVLTF. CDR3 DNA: TGTGCCAGCAGCTTTATGAGCTCTGGGGCCAACGTCCTGACTTTC.

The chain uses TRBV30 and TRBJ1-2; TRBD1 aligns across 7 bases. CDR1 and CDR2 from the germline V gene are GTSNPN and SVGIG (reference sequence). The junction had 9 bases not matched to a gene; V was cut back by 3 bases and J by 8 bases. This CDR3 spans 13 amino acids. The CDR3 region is CAWSRTGGVGYTF. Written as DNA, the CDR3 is TGTGCCTGGAGCAGGACAGGAGGTGTAGGCTACACCTTC.

The chain's CDR3 is CASSQGGGTGELFF. For the CDR3, the DNA is TGTGCCAGCAGCCAAGGAGGAGGCACCGGGGAGCTGTTTTTT. The chain carries TRBV3-1 (or the pseudogene TRBV3-2) and TRBJ2-2; D is perhaps TRBD2 (5 bases). Germline lookup yields CDR1 LGHDT and CDR2 YNNKEL (reference sequence). The CDR3 runs 14 residues. With 1 base removed from V and 4 bases from J, the gap between germline ends came to 7 bases.

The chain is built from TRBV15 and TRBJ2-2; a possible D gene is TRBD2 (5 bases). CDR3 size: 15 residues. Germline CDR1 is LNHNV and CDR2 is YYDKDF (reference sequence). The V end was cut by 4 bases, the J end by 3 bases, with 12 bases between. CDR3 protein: CATSTRTGYTGELFF. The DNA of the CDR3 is TGTGCCACCAGCACCAGGACGGGATACACCGGGGAGCTGTTTTTT.

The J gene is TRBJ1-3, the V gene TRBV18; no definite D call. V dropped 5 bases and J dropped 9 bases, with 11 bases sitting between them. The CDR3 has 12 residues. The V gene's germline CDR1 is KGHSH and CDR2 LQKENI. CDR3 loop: CASSSYGGTIYF. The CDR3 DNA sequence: TGTGCCAGCTCATCGTACGGCGGCACCATATATTTT.

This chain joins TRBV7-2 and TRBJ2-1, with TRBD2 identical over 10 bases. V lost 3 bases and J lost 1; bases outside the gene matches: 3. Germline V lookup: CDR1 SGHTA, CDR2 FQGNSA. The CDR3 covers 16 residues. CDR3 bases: TGTGCCAGCAGCTTGATAGCGGGGGGATCCTACAATGAGCAGTTCTTC. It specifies CASSLIAGGSYNEQFF.

CDR3 loop: CASSRVLSGGETQYF. The CDR3 DNA reads as TGCGCCAGCAGCCGGGTACTTAGCGGGGGAGAGACCCAGTACTTC. This chain connects TRBV4-1 to TRBJ2-5; 9 bases line up with TRBD2. Germline loops: CDR1 MGHRA, CDR2 YSYEKL. The CDR3 is 15 residues long. The V segment lost 4 bases and the J segment 4 bases; nucleotides outside the gene matches: 7.